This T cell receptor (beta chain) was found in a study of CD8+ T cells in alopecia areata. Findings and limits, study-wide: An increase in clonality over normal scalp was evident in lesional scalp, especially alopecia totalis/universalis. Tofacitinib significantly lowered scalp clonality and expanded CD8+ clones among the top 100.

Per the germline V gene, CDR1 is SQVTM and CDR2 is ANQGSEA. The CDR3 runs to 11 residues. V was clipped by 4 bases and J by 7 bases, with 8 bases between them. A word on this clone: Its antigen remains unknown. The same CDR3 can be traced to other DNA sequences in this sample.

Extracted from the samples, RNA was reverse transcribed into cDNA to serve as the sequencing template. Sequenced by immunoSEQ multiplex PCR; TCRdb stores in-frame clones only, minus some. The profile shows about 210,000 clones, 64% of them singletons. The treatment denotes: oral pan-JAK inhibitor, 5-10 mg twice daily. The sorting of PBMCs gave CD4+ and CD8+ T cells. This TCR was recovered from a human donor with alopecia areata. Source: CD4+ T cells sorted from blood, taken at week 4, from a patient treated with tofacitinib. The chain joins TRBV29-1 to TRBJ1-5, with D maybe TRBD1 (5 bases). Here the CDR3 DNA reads TGCAGCGTTGGTGAGGGGCAGCCCCAGCATTTT. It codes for CSVGEGQPQHF. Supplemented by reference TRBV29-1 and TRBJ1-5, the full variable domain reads SAVISQKPSRDICQRGTSLTIQCQVDSQVTMMFWYRQQPGQSLTLIATANQGSEATYESGFVIDKFPISRPNLTFSTLTVSNMSPEDSSIYLCSVGEGQPQHFGDGTRLSIL.